These T cell receptor beta chains were read from a single sample in a study of T cells in Graves' hyperthyroidism and ophthalmopathy. TCRdb called the multiplex PCR reads again in MiXCR, with one record for every CDR3 protein. This sample carries hundreds of thousands of distinct CDR3 sequences, approximately 13% of them seen once, and the ten largest clones take 9.2%. The sample taken for sequencing was blood. Receptor source: a woman aged 18-29 years with Graves' hyperthyroidism. The CDR3 runs from the conserved cysteine through the conserved F or W. The order of the fields is D gene, clone size, J gene, V gene, CDR3 DNA, CDR3 protein. The D gene is left open where the match is weak. Clone size is given for some rows only: seen once, a few or many times, or a class if the clone is expanded.

>-|many|TRBJ1-2|TRBV30
TGTGCCTGGAGTGAAGGGGCCTATGGCTACACCTTC
CAWSEGAYGYTF
>TRBD1|few|TRBJ1-5|TRBV19
TGTGCCAGTAGTATAGGACAGGGAAATCAGCCCCAGCATTTT
CASSIGQGNQPQHF
>-|-|TRBJ2-1|TRBV4-3
TGCGCCAGCAGCCATACGAGCGCGGGACCCCTCAATGAGCAGTTCTTC
CASSHTSAGPLNEQFF
>-|few|TRBJ2-2|TRBV28
TGTGCCAGCAGTTTAAGGGCCGTCGGGGAGCTGTTTTTT
CASSLRAVGELFF
>TRBD2|many|TRBJ2-5|TRBV20-1
TGCAGTGGTGGGGGAGGGACTGGGACCCAGTACTTC
CSGGGGTGTQYF
>-|many|TRBJ1-2|TRBV20-1
TGCAGTGCATCGAGAGGGGATAACTATGGCTACACCTTC
CSASRGDNYGYTF
>-|-|TRBJ2-3|TRBV10-3
TGTGCCATCAGACTAGTCCCGATGGATACGCAGTATTTT
CAIRLVPMDTQYF
>-|-|TRBJ1-1|TRBV4-2
TGTGCCAGCAGCCAATCCACCCCCGGGGGGGGAGAATGGCAGGTCTTT
CASSQSTPGGGEWQVF
>-|few|TRBJ1-5|TRBV7-7
TGTGCTAGCAGCCACCGGGACACTAATCAGCCCCAGCATTTT
CASSHRDTNQPQHF
>TRBD2|many|TRBJ2-7|TRBV7-3
TGTGCCAGCAGCTTAACTCCTAGCGGGGCCAACTACGAGCAGTACTTC
CASSLTPSGANYEQYF
>-|-|TRBJ2-5|TRBV4-3
TGCGCCAGCAGCCAAGAGAGGGCTAGCGAGGAGACCCAGTACTTC
CASSQERASEETQYF
>-|many|TRBJ1-1|TRBV12-3/TRBV12-4
TGTGCCAGCATTAAAGGGGCGAACACTGAAGCTTTCTTT
CASIKGANTEAFF
>-|many|TRBJ2-1|TRBV28
TGTGCCAGCAGTCCAGGGGCCGATCTCAATGAGCAGTTCTTC
CASSPGADLNEQFF
>-|many|TRBJ1-5|TRBV28
TGTGCCAGCAGCCTCCGAGCCGAATGGGGCAATCAGCCCCAGCATTTT
CASSLRAEWGNQPQHF
>TRBD1|-|TRBJ2-5|TRBV30
TGTGCCTGGAATTCATGGAATCCCCGGACAGGACAAGAGACCCAGTACTTC
CAWNSWNPRTGQETQYF
>TRBD1|many|TRBJ1-5|TRBV28
TGTGCCAGCAGTCTACGGGACAGTTTTCAGCCCCAGCATTTT
CASSLRDSFQPQHF
>TRBD1|many|TRBJ2-7|TRBV7-2
TGTGCCAGCAGCTCGACAGGGGTGGTATACGAGCAGTACTTC
CASSSTGVVYEQYF
>-|many|TRBJ2-2|TRBV6-1
TGTGCCAGCAGTGAAGGAAAACGGATGAGTATTGGGGGGGAGCTGTTTTTT
CASSEGKRMSIGGELFF
>-|many|TRBJ2-7|TRBV6-6
TGTGCCAGCAGTTACGGGTTGGGCGAGCAGTACTTC
CASSYGLGEQYF
>TRBD1|few|TRBJ2-7|TRBV7-3
TGTGCCAGCAGCTTATCGGGTGGGCGACAGGGGGTTTACGAGCAGTACTTC
CASSLSGGRQGVYEQYF
>-|-|TRBJ2-1|TRBV10-3
TGTGCCATCCGAACGGGGGTAACCCCAAACAATGAGCAGTTCTTC
CAIRTGVTPNNEQFF
>TRBD1|many|TRBJ2-3|TRBV12-5
TGTGCTAGTGGTTTGGTAATCGGGACAGGGGGGACAGATACGCAGTATTTT
CASGLVIGTGGTDTQYF
>-|many|TRBJ1-1|TRBV6-5
TGTGCCAGCAGTTACTCGACAGGCGCGGCGGAAGCTTTCTTT
CASSYSTGAAEAFF
>-|many|TRBJ2-7|TRBV5-6
TGTGCCAGCAGCTTGGGTAGCGACTACGAGCAGTACTTC
CASSLGSDYEQYF
>-|many|TRBJ2-3|TRBV30
TGTGCCTGGAGTGTCAGCGGCACAGATACGCAGTATTTT
CAWSVSGTDTQYF
>TRBD2|few|TRBJ2-7|TRBV5-4
TGTGCCAGCAGCCTACTAGCGGGACGTACAGGAGAGCAGTACTTC
CASSLLAGRTGEQYF
>-|-|TRBJ2-1|TRBV6-1
TGTGCCAGCAGCCCAGAGGCCCTGGGGAATGAGCAGTTCTTC
CASSPEALGNEQFF
>-|many|TRBJ2-2|TRBV11-3
TGTGCCAGCAGCGGTGGAAACGCGAACACCGGGGAGCTGTTTTTT
CASSGGNANTGELFF
>-|many|TRBJ1-1|TRBV2
TGTGCCAGCAGTGTTGACAGGACATCGAACACTGAAGCTTTCTTT
CASSVDRTSNTEAFF
>-|few|TRBJ2-2|TRBV18
TGTGCCAGCTCACCACCGGGGCTGAGGAGCACCGGGGAGCTGTTTTTT
CASSPPGLRSTGELFF
>TRBD2|-|TRBJ2-3|TRBV19
TGTGCCGCCTCCCAACACGCTAGCGGGGGGGAATACACAGATACGCAGTATTTT
CAASQHASGGEYTDTQYF